Each of the 3 T cell receptor beta chains below was sequenced from the same sample in a study of T cells in Graves' hyperthyroidism and ophthalmopathy. RNA transcripts were the template for amplifying TCR beta CDR3 regions. First-round RT-PCR of the TCR CDR3 relied on the HTBI primer set. TCRdb re-derived calls from the multiplex PCR reads in MiXCR, one entry per CDR3 protein. In the table there are under 400,000 distinct CDR3 sequences, over 15% of which are singletons. Sequenced: blood. The receptors were gathered from a woman between 45 and 60 years old with Graves' hyperthyroidism.

This clonotype was observed at least ten times. J is TRBJ1-5 and V is TRBV6-5, with 7 positions matching TRBD1. This CDR3 spans 15 amino acids. With V trimmed by 2 bases and J by 1 base, 2 bases remained unmatched. Germline CDR1 is MNHEY and CDR2 is SVGAGI. In DNA, the CDR3 is TGTGCCAGCAGTTACGTACAGGGGAGCAATCAGCCCCAGCATTTT. It specifies CASSYVQGSNQPQHF.

This clonotype has just a few counts. The rearrangement joins TRBV20-1 to TRBJ2-7; no clear D. The germline V and J ends were trimmed by 2 bases and 3 bases, with 14 bases remaining between them. Germline V gives CDR1 DFQATT, CDR2 SNEGSKA (reference sequence). This CDR3 contains 14 residues. CDR3 nucleotides: TGCAGTGCTAGACCAGCAGGCCGAGACTACGAGCAGTACTTC. This encodes CSARPAGRDYEQYF.

There are a few counts of this clonotype. This rearrangement joins TRBV6-2 or TRBV6-3 to TRBJ1-2, with D possibly being TRBD1 (6 bases). This CDR3 spans 13 amino acids. In germline, CDR1 is MNHEY, CDR2 SVGEGT. CDR3: CVILGGTNYGYTF. Here the CDR3 DNA reads TGTGTCATTTTAGGGGGAACTAACTATGGCTACACCTTC.